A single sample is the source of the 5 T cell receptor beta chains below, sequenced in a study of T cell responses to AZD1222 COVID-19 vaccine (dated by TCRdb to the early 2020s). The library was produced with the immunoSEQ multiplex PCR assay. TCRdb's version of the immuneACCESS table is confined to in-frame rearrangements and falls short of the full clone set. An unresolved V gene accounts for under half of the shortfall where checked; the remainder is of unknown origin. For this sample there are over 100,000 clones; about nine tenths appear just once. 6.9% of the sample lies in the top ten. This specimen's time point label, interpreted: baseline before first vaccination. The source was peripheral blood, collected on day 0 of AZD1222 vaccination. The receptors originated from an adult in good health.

For the CDR3, the DNA is TGTGCCAGCAGCTCTTTGACAGGGGAGAACACTGAAGCTTTCTTT. It specifies CASSSLTGENTEAFF. This chain uses TRBV7-2 with TRBJ1-1; 8 bases are shared with TRBD1. Per the germline V gene, CDR1 is SGHTA and CDR2 is FQGNSA. V lost 4 bases, J lost 1 base, and 5 bases stayed unmatched. The CDR3 has 15 residues.

DNA of the CDR3: TGTGCCAGCAGCTTAGGACAGGGGGATGCCTATGGCTACACCTTC. Its protein product is CASSLGQGDAYGYTF. The rearrangement links TRBV13 to TRBJ1-2; TRBD1 aligns across 8 bases. This CDR3 is built from 15 residues. Germline loops: CDR1 PRHDT, CDR2 FYEKMQ (reference sequence). V lost 0 bases, J lost 4 bases, and 4 bases stayed unmatched. The full variable domain, its missing parts supplied by reference TRBV13 and TRBJ1-2, is AAGVIQSPRHLIKEKRETATLKCYPIPRHDTVYWYQQGPGQDPQFLISFYEKMQSDKGSIPDRFSAQQFSDYHSELNMSSLELGDSALYFCASSLGQGDAYGYTFGSGTRLTVV.

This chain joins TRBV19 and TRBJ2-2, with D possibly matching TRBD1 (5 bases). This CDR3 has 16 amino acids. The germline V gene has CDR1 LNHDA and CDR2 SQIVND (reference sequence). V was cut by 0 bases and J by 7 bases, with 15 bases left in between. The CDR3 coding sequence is TGTGCCAGTAGTATAGATTCAGGGCTAGTCCACGGGGAGCTGTTTTTT. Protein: CASSIDSGLVHGELFF.

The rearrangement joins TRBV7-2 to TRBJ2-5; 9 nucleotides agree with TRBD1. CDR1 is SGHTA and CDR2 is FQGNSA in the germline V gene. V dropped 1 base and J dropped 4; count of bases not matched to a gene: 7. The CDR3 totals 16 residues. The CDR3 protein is CASSLGGQGGVETQYF. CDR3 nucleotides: TGTGCCAGCAGCTTAGGGGGACAGGGAGGAGTAGAGACCCAGTACTTC.

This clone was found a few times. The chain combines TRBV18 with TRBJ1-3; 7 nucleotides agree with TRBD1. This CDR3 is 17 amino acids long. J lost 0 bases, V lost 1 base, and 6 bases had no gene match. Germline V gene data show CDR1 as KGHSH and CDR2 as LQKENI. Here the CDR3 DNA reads TGTGCCAGCTCACCACTCCTGGGACAGAACTCTGGAAACACCATATATTTT. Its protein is CASSPLLGQNSGNTIYF.